This TCR beta chain was recovered during a study of shared clonotypes between healthy human individuals. Some 100 million PBMCs per unsorted sample were used for genomic DNA. Clones were read by immunoSEQ multiplex PCR, and TCRdb kept only the in-frame ones, dropping some. The table lists about 480,000 clones, about 79% of them singletons. This clone was found many times. CDR1 and CDR2 from the germline V gene are MNHNS and SASEGT. There are 15 residues in the CDR3. With V trimmed by 5 bases and J by 9 bases, 9 bases remained unmatched. This receptor was obtained from a woman in her 40s in good health. Some clones in this sample may be carry-over from other donors' samples. The chain carries TRBV6-1 and TRBJ2-1, with 11 bases matching TRBD2. Material for sequencing was PBMCs. Here the CDR3 reads CASSNLAGGFSEQFF. The CDR3 DNA follows: TGTGCCAGCAGTAACCTAGCGGGAGGTTTTAGTGAGCAGTTCTTC.